Listed here are 12 T cell receptor beta chains from one sample, sequenced in a study of identical twins. One entry per CDR3 protein, called by TCRdb with MiXCR from the 5' RACE reads. Of about 240,000 distinct CDR3 sequences detected, under 12% appear once; the ten largest clones hold 9% to 10%. The sequenced material came from memory T cells sorted from blood. All receptors derive from a man aged 50 or older in good health.

This clonotype was observed at least ten times. The genes are TRBV29-1 and TRBJ2-1; the match to TRBD1 covers 10 bases. Germline V lookup: CDR1 SQVTM, CDR2 ANQGSEA. There are 14 residues in the CDR3. V shed 8 bases and J 8 bases; nucleotides not matched to a gene: 12. Written as DNA, the CDR3 is TGCAGCCCAGTCCCGGGACAGGGGTGCGATGAGCAGTTCTTC. It codes for CSPVPGQGCDEQFF.

This clonotype has a count of ten or more. The chain links TRBV7-2 to TRBJ1-1; TRBD1 is a possible D gene (6 bases). The germline gives CDR1 SGHTA, CDR2 FQGNSA. The germline V and J ends were trimmed by 5 bases and 1 base, with 20 bases remaining between them. This CDR3 has 17 residues. In nucleotides, the CDR3 is TGTGCCAGCAGCCTATCCTTCAACTGGGGGGCGAACACTGAAGCTTTCTTT. This encodes CASSLSFNWGANTEAFF. Together with reference TRBV7-2 and TRBJ1-1, the CDR3 gives the full variable domain: GAGVSQSPSNKVTEKGKDVELRCDPISGHTALYWYRQSLGQGLEFLIYFQGNSAPDKSGLPSDRFSAERTGGSVSTLTIQRTQQEDSAVYLCASSLSFNWGANTEAFFGQGTRLTVV.

The gene calls are TRBV20-1 and TRBJ2-1; 8 bases align to TRBD2. CDR1 is DFQATT, CDR2 SNEGSKA, per germline (reference sequence). The CDR3 is 15 residues long. J was trimmed by 9 bases and V by 3 bases; bases with no gene match: 13. CDR3 sequence: CSASGGAVVGSEQFF. DNA of the CDR3: TGCAGTGCTAGCGGGGGGGCCGTCGTTGGTAGTGAGCAGTTCTTC.

The sample holds many counts of this clonotype. The chain combines TRBV20-1 with TRBJ2-7; 7 bases map to TRBD2. This CDR3 has 14 amino acids. Germline values: CDR1 DFQATT, CDR2 SNEGSKA (reference sequence). Trimming at V came to 4 bases and at J to 2 bases, leaving 8 bases not matched to a gene. CDR3 coding DNA: TGCAGTGCTACCCTTGGGGAGGGAGCCTACGAGCAGTACTTC. This translates into CSATLGEGAYEQYF.

The chain employs TRBV28 and TRBJ1-1; TRBD1 is a possible D gene (6 bases). Germline values: CDR1 MDHEN, CDR2 SYDVKM. The CDR3 is 14 residues long. V was cut by 3 bases and J by 10 bases, with 18 bases left in between. CDR3 nucleotide sequence: TGTGCCAGCAGTTTTCAGGTGGGGGCTCATGGAGCTTTCTTT. Protein: CASSFQVGAHGAFF.

The chain employs TRBV24-1 and TRBJ1-3, with TRBD1 as a possible D gene (5 bases). Trimming removed 9 bases from V and 0 bases from J, with 11 bases in between. The CDR3 runs 14 residues. Germline CDR1 is KGHDR and CDR2 is SFDVKD. The CDR3 region is CATASRVSGNTIYF. CDR3 nucleotide sequence: TGTGCCACCGCATCCAGGGTCTCTGGAAACACCATATATTTT.

This clonotype was found many times. The chain joins TRBV6-1 to TRBJ2-3; tentatively, D is TRBD2 (6 bases). Looked up from germline, CDR1 is MNHNS and CDR2 is SASEGT. V shed 5 bases and J shed 9 bases, with 18 bases lying between them. The CDR3 runs to 14 residues. The CDR3 nucleotides are TGTGCCAGCAGTCTCCGAGGGACTGGAGGGACGCAGTATTTT. This encodes CASSLRGTGGTQYF.

This clonotype came up many times. This chain uses TRBV3-1 with TRBJ2-7; D uncertain. CDR1 and CDR2 from the germline V gene are LGHDT and YNNKEL (reference sequence). The CDR3 has 13 amino acids. V lost 4 bases to trimming and J lost 3 bases, with 10 bases between them. The CDR3 region is CASSLGSYYEQYF. CDR3 nucleotides: TGTGCCAGCAGCCTCGGATCGTACTACGAGCAGTACTTC.

This clonotype was seen at least ten times. This chain joins TRBV5-8 and TRBJ2-3; D call uncertain. The CDR3 runs to 9 residues. Germline lookup yields CDR1 SGHTS and CDR2 YDEGEE. The germline V and J ends were trimmed by 4 bases and 14 bases, with 8 bases remaining between them. The CDR3 loop is CASSLAGYF. Written as DNA, the CDR3 is TGTGCCAGCAGCCTCGCAGGGTATTTT.

This clonotype was seen ten or more times. V usage is TRBV12-3 or TRBV12-4 and J usage is TRBJ1-2; a possible D gene is TRBD1 (6 bases). The CDR3 is 13 residues long. V was trimmed by 6 bases and J by 4 bases, leaving 12 bases between them. The CDR3 DNA follows: TGTGCCAGCAGCCCTACAGGGATCTATGGCTACACCTTC. Residues: CASSPTGIYGYTF.

CDR3 sequence (DNA): TGTGCCAGCAGCGCATCACTTACTAGCCTTCTCCGCACAGATACGCAGTATTTT. It yields the protein CASSASLTSLLRTDTQYF. The chain combines TRBV2 with TRBJ2-3; maybe TRBD2 (6 bases). V was pared by 6 bases and J by 1 base, with 23 bases between. This CDR3 is built from 18 residues. Germline V gene lookup returns CDR1 SNHLY and CDR2 FYNNEI.

Comment on this clonotype: This clone may be a read error of a much larger clone one base away. The chain links TRBV7-2 to TRBJ1-6, with D unresolved. The CDR3 totals 14 residues. Germline assignment: CDR1 SGHTA and CDR2 FQGNSA. CDR3 sequence: CASSFVGRSSPLPF. CDR3 nucleotide sequence: TGTGCCAGCAGCTTCGTTGGGCGGAGTTCACCCCTCCCCTTT.